Listed here is a single T cell receptor beta chain. Its antigen is unidentified. The data derive from a study of vaccination and CD4 T cells after COVID-19. Study context: Six males and four females constituted the convalescent cohort, two of whom were Hispanic. Each of the control cultures got a CEFX pool, an HIV-1 Nef pool, or no peptide. Post-COVID samples were collected a median around 100 days following diagnosis, spanning 35 to 161.

Points from the study as a whole: Convalescent patients showed a median about 90% of reactive clones that were seen only post-vaccination.

This sample's treatment: roughly ten-day PBMC culture with coronavirus spike peptide pools or control peptides (ViraFEST assay). Cultured CD4+ T cells had their DNA profiled by the Oncomine TCR Beta short-read assay. TCRdb re-analysed the PCR reads in MiXCR, keeping a single row per CDR3 protein. The sample contains about 12,000 distinct CDR3 sequences, just under 75% of which appear only once. Germline V gives CDR1 MGHDK, CDR2 SYGVNS. The CDR3 totals 12 residues. Trimming cost V 5 bases and J 4 bases, with 5 bases left between them. Specimen: CD4+ T cells from blood, cultured in vitro. This chain connects TRBV25-1 to TRBJ2-2; D unresolved. This TCR was recovered from a human donor who had recovered from COVID-19. The CDR3 DNA reads as TGTGCCAGCAGTTGGGCCACCGGGGAGCTGTTTTTT. Residues: CASSWATGELFF.